This passage covers 21 T cell receptor beta chains from one sample sequenced in a study of cytomegalovirus exposure and HLA in healthy donors (dated by TCRdb to 2016 to 2017). Library preparation employed the immunoSEQ multiplex PCR assay. TCRdb's version of the immuneACCESS table is confined to in-frame rearrangements and falls short of the full clone set. An unresolved V gene accounts for under half of the shortfall where checked; the remainder is of unknown origin. This sample holds over 150,000 clones; 75% to 85% were observed only once. Around an eighth of the sample is in the top ten clones. Input material: PBMCs. Receptors were obtained from a woman aged 30 to 39 in good health and CMV-seropositive.

The chain has TRBV25-1 and TRBJ2-1, with a weak D call TRBD1 (5 bases). V lost 3 bases to trimming and J lost 4 bases, with 16 bases between them. CDR3 length equals 16 residues. The germline gives CDR1 MGHDK, CDR2 SYGVNS. CDR3 sequence: CASSDLAGAGYNEQFF. As DNA, the CDR3 is TGTGCCAGCAGTGATCTGGCTGGGGCCGGGTACAATGAGCAGTTCTTC.

The V call is TRBV19, the J call TRBJ2-1; perhaps TRBD1 as D (6 bases). Trimming took 8 bases from V and 10 from J, leaving 15 bases between them. Germline V gene data show CDR1 as LNHDA and CDR2 as SQIVND (reference sequence). The CDR3 sequence is 12 residues long. The CDR3 here is CASSYHGQEQFF. The CDR3 DNA is TGTGCCAGTTCTTACCATGGACAGGAGCAGTTCTTC. Full variable domain (remainder filled in from reference TRBV19 and TRBJ2-1): DGGITQSPKYLFRKEGQNVTLSCEQNLNHDAMYWYRQDPGQGLRLIYYSQIVNDFQKGDIAEGYSVSREKKESFPLTVTSAQKNPTAFYLCASSYHGQEQFFGPGTRLTVL.

This clone was seen a few times. This chain uses TRBV7-3 with TRBJ2-1; D ambiguous. V was clipped by 1 base and J by 2 bases, with 3 bases between them. The length of the CDR3 is 13 residues. Per germline, CDR1 SGHTA and CDR2 FQGTGA. CDR3 sequence reads: CASSLIAYNEQFF. In DNA, the CDR3 is TGTGCCAGCAGCTTAATAGCCTACAATGAGCAGTTCTTC. Looking up the rest from reference TRBV7-3 and TRBJ2-1 gives the full variable domain: GAGVSQTPSNKVTEKGKYVELRCDPISGHTALYWYRQSLGQGPEFLIYFQGTGAADDSGLPNDRFFAVRPEGSVSTLKIQRTERGDSAVYLCASSLIAYNEQFFGPGTRLTVL.

The chain links TRBV27 to TRBJ2-6, with 8 bases fitting TRBD1. This CDR3 spans 17 amino acids. The germline V gene encodes CDR1 MNHEY and CDR2 SMNVEV (reference sequence). V lost 3 bases and J lost 0; bases outside the gene matches: 4. The CDR3: CASSLGQAFSGANVLTF. Here the CDR3 DNA reads TGTGCCAGCAGTTTGGGACAGGCTTTCTCTGGGGCCAACGTCCTGACTTTC.

This clone was picked up a small number of times. The chain links TRBV7-9 to TRBJ1-2; D unclear. Germline CDR1 reads SEHNR; CDR2 reads FQNEAQ (reference sequence). The ends were cut back, 3 bases at V and 7 bases at J, with 6 bases in the middle. The CDR3 covers 11 residues. CDR3 sequence reads: CASSFRGGYTF. The CDR3 nucleotides are TGTGCCAGCAGCTTCCGGGGTGGCTACACCTTC.

The V gene is TRBV5-1, the J gene TRBJ2-7; 12 nucleotides match TRBD1. The CDR3 covers 15 residues. Germline V gives CDR1 SGHRS, CDR2 YFSETQ. Trimming at V came to 3 bases and at J to 5 bases, leaving 6 bases not matched to a gene. In nucleotides, the CDR3 is TGCGCCAGCAGCTCCGGGACAGGGGGCAGGAACGAGCAGTACTTC. Translated, it gives CASSSGTGGRNEQYF.

The CDR3 region is CASSLGGSPLEQYF. CDR3 coding DNA: TGCGCCAGCAGCTTGGGCGGGAGCCCTCTCGAGCAGTACTTC. The V and J genes are TRBV5-1 and TRBJ2-7, with 7 nucleotides matching TRBD2. V shed 0 bases and J 6 bases; nucleotides not matched to a gene: 6. The CDR3 runs to 14 residues. Germline lookup yields CDR1 SGHRS and CDR2 YFSETQ. Based on the CDR3 plus reference TRBV5-1 and TRBJ2-7, the full variable domain is KAGVTQTPRYLIKTRGQQVTLSCSPISGHRSVSWYQQTPGQGLQFLFEYFSETQRNKGNFPGRFSGRQFSNSRSEMNVSTLELGDSALYLCASSLGGSPLEQYFGPGTRLTVT.

This sequence joins TRBV5-6 and TRBJ1-2; 7 positions agree with TRBD1. Germline CDR1 and CDR2: SGHDT and YYEEEE. The CDR3 spans 14 residues. The V and J ends lost 7 bases and 6 bases, in that order; junction bases with no gene match: 12. The DNA of the CDR3 is TGTGCCAGCCAAAATCAAGACAGGGTCGATGGCTACACCTTC. It specifies CASQNQDRVDGYTF. The full variable domain, with the rest looked up from reference TRBV5-6 and TRBJ1-2, is DAGVTQSPTHLIKTRGQQVTLRCSPKSGHDTVSWYQQALGQGPQFIFQYYEEEERQRGNFPDRFSGHQFPNYSSELNVNALLLGDSALYLCASQNQDRVDGYTFGSGTRLTVV.

The rearrangement joins TRBV5-8 to TRBJ2-1; 7 nucleotides line up with TRBD2. The CDR3 is 14 amino acids. CDR1 is SGHTS, CDR2 YDEGEE, per germline. V was clipped by 3 bases and J by 4 bases; unmatched bases: 4. CDR3 DNA sequence: TGTGCCAGCAGCTGGACTAGGCTATACAATGAGCAGTTCTTC. Amino acids: CASSWTRLYNEQFF.

The chain recombines TRBV2 with TRBJ2-5, with a weak D call TRBD1 (6 bases). Germline V gene data show CDR1 as SNHLY and CDR2 as FYNNEI. The germline V and J ends were trimmed by 6 bases and 3 bases, with 17 bases remaining between them. The CDR3 is made up of 15 amino acids. This chain's CDR3 is CASSTGQSRKETQYF. The CDR3 DNA reads as TGTGCCAGCAGCACCGGACAGAGTAGAAAAGAGACCCAGTACTTC.

Here the CDR3 reads CASSRGLASEQYF. DNA for the CDR3: TGTGCCAGCAGCCGGGGACTAGCCTCCGAGCAGTACTTC. The chain links TRBV6-5 to TRBJ2-7; 9 nucleotides agree with TRBD2. This CDR3 contains 13 residues. The germline V gene has CDR1 MNHEY and CDR2 SVGAGI. With V trimmed by 6 bases and J by 6 bases, 6 bases remained unmatched.

V and J are TRBV7-6 and TRBJ2-7; D may be TRBD1 (6 bases). The germline CDR1 and CDR2 sequences are SGHVS and FNYEAQ. The CDR3 length is 17 residues. Trimming removed 3 bases from V and 0 bases from J, with 18 bases in between. The CDR3, as DNA: TGTGCCAGCAGCTTCTCGACAGGCCCAGGTAGCTCCTACGAGCAGTACTTC. Protein: CASSFSTGPGSSYEQYF.

The V gene is TRBV11-2, the J gene TRBJ1-2, with 8 bases that match TRBD1. The CDR3 contains 15 residues. Germline-derived CDR1 and CDR2 are SGHAT and FQNNGV. V trimming: 1 base; J trimming: 6 bases; junction bases outside the gene matches: 7. This CDR3 is CASSLGAGGIHGYTF. The CDR3 coding sequence is TGTGCCAGCAGCTTAGGGGCAGGGGGCATCCATGGCTACACCTTC.

The rearrangement joins TRBV29-1 to TRBJ2-2; 8 bases fit TRBD1. Germline-derived CDR1 and CDR2 are SQVTM and ANQGSEA. With V trimmed by 7 bases and J by 2 bases, 6 bases remained unmatched. This CDR3 contains 14 residues. For the CDR3, the DNA is TGCAGCGCCCCGGGACAGGCTAACACCGGGGAGCTGTTTTTT. The encoded protein is CSAPGQANTGELFF.

Here the CDR3 reads CASSGVGGSIGYTF. DNA of the CDR3: TGTGCCAGCAGCGGTGTGGGGGGGAGTATCGGCTACACCTTC. V gene TRBV5-5 combines with J gene TRBJ1-2, with D perhaps matching TRBD1 (5 bases). CDR1 is SGHKS, CDR2 YYEKEE, per germline (reference sequence). The CDR3 has 14 residues. The V end lost 4 bases, the J end lost 8 bases, and 18 bases lay between the germline ends.

The chain has TRBV4-1 and TRBJ2-7, with 9 nucleotides matching TRBD1. With 3 bases clipped from V and 1 base from J, the junction kept 1 base outside the gene matches. CDR1 is MGHRA, CDR2 YSYEKL, per germline. The CDR3 runs to 14 residues. This chain's CDR3 is CASSQGQGSYEQYF. The CDR3 coding sequence is TGCGCCAGCAGCCAGGGACAGGGATCCTACGAGCAGTACTTC.

The chain links TRBV30 to TRBJ1-2, with 8 positions matching TRBD1. The V gene's germline CDR1 is GTSNPN and CDR2 SVGIG (reference sequence). The CDR3 has 16 amino acids. V was pared by 4 bases and J by 2 bases, with 12 bases of the junction left unmatched. The CDR3 DNA is TGTGCCTGGACGGGGACAGGAACGAAACGGAACTATGGCTACACCTTC. Translation: CAWTGTGTKRNYGYTF.

This clone was observed once. V usage is TRBV5-1 and J usage is TRBJ2-7; tentatively, D is TRBD1 (8 bases). The germline gives CDR1 SGHRS, CDR2 YFSETQ. The CDR3 has 15 residues. The V and J ends lost 6 bases and 2 bases respectively, with 18 bases between them. The CDR3: CASNELQGGTYEQYF. The CDR3, as DNA: TGCGCCAGCAACGAGCTACAGGGGGGGACCTACGAGCAGTACTTC.

This clone appeared once. The gene calls are TRBV7-9 and TRBJ2-7; 7 bases are a match to TRBD1. The ends lost 7 bases at V and 1 base at J; junction bases unmatched: 4. The CDR3 is 13 amino acids. Germline V gene sequence: CDR1 SEHNR, CDR2 FQNEAQ (reference sequence). CDR3: CASTGTDSYEQYF. CDR3 coding DNA: TGTGCCAGCACAGGGACAGATTCCTACGAGCAGTACTTC.

V and J are TRBV14 and TRBJ2-6; D gene ambiguous. The CDR3 has 14 amino acids. In germline, CDR1 is SGHDN, CDR2 FVKESK. The V end was cut by 1 base, the J end by 1 base, with 2 bases between. The CDR3 coding sequence is TGTGCCAGCAGCCAAGCTTCTGGGGCCAACGTCCTGACTTTC. Protein: CASSQASGANVLTF. The full variable domain, rest sourced from reference TRBV14 and TRBJ2-6, is EAGVTQFPSHSVIEKGQTVTLRCDPISGHDNLYWYRRVMGKEIKFLLHFVKESKQDESGMPNNRFLAERTGGTYSTLKVQPAELEDSGVYFCASSQASGANVLTFGAGSRLTVL.

Comment on this clone: This CDR3 is also generated by other DNA sequences in the sample. The V and J genes are TRBV5-1 and TRBJ2-7; 7 bases line up with TRBD1. This CDR3 spans 13 amino acids. The ends lost 0 bases at V and 3 bases at J; junction bases unmatched: 0. Germline CDR1 is SGHRS and CDR2 is YFSETQ. The CDR3 nucleotides are TGCGCCAGCAGCTTGGACAGGGGCTACGAGCAGTACTTC. Translated: CASSLDRGYEQYF.